This record concerns one TCR beta chain sequence. Authors' processing steps: Nucleated cell counts were estimated from reference gene primer amplification. Assay used: immunoSEQ multiplex PCR; TCRdb lists only in-frame clones, some missing. From that table come the V and J calls and clone size; the DNA was used to work out D and trimming. Among 120,000 to 150,000 clones listed, 84% were seen once. The entry originates in a study of blood T cell repertoires in COVID-19. On the study more broadly: The analysed material was cDNA or gDNA that came from T cells, B-cell-depleted T cells, or PBMCs.

Participant reports of clinical history set cohort assignment. Up to 2 weeks before entering the study, exposed participants had met a COVID-19 case. The receptor's source is a woman in her 50s who had been exposed to COVID-19. The specimen was PBMCs or T cells enriched from blood (not recorded which).

The CDR3 sequence is CASSHGRGGQPQHF. CDR3 nucleotide sequence: TGTGCCAGTAGCCACGGGAGGGGGGGACAGCCCCAGCATTTT. The genes are TRBV19 and TRBJ1-5; TRBD1 is a possible D gene (6 bases). The CDR3 has 14 amino acids. The V end was cut by 6 bases, the J end by 7 bases, with 16 bases between. Germline V CDR1 and CDR2: LNHDA, SQIVND (reference sequence).